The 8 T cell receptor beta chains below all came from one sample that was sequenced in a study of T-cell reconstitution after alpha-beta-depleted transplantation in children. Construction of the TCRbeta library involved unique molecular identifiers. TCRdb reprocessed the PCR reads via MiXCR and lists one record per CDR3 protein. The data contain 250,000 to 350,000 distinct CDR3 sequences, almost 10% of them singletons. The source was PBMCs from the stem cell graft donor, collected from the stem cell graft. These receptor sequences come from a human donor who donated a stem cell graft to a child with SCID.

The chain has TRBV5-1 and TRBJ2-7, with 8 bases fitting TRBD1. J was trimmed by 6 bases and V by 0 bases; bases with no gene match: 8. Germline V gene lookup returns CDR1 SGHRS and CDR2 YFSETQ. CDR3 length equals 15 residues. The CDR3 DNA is TGCGCCAGCAGCTTGGGAGGACAGGGATATAGCGAGCAGTACTTC. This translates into CASSLGGQGYSEQYF.

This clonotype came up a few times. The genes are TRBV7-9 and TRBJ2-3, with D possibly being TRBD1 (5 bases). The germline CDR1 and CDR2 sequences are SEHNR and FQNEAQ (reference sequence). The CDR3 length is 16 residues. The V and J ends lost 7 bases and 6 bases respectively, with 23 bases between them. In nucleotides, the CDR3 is TGTGCCAGCAACCCCCCGGTGGGGCCCAGTCTCGATACGCAGTATTTT. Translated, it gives CASNPPVGPSLDTQYF.

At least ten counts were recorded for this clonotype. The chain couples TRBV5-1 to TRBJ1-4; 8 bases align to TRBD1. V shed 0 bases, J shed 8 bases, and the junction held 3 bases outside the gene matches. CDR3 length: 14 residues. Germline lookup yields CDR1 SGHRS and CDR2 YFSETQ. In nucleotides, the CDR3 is TGCGCCAGCAGCTTGGAGCGGACAGGGGAAAAACTGTTTTTT. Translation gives CASSLERTGEKLFF. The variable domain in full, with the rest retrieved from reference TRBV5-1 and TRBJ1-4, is KAGVTQTPRYLIKTRGQQVTLSCSPISGHRSVSWYQQTPGQGLQFLFEYFSETQRNKGNFPGRFSGRQFSNSRSEMNVSTLELGDSALYLCASSLERTGEKLFFGSGTQLSVL.

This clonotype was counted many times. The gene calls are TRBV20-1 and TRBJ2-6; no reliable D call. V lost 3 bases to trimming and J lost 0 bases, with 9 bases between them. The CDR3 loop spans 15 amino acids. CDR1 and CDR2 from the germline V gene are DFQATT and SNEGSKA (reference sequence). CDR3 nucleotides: TGCAGTGCTAGCTCACCAGGCTCTGGGGCCAACGTCCTGACTTTC. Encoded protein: CSASSPGSGANVLTF.

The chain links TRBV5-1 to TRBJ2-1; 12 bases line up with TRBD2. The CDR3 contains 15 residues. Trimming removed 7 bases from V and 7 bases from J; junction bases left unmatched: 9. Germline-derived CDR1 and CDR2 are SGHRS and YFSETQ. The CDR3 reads CASGLAGGPRNEQFF. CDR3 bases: TGCGCCAGCGGGCTAGCGGGGGGGCCCAGAAATGAGCAGTTCTTC.

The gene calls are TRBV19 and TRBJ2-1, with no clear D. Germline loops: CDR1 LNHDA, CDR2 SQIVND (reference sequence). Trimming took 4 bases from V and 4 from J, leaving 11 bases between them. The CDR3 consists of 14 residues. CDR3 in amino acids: CASSTKAVYNEQFF. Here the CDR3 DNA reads TGTGCCAGTAGTACCAAAGCCGTGTACAATGAGCAGTTCTTC.

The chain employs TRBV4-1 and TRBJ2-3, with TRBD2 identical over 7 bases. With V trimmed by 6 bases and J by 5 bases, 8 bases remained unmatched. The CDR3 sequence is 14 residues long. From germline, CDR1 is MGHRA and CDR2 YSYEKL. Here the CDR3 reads CASSLPRGVDTQYF. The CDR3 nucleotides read TGCGCCAGCAGTCTCCCTCGGGGGGTAGATACGCAGTATTTT.

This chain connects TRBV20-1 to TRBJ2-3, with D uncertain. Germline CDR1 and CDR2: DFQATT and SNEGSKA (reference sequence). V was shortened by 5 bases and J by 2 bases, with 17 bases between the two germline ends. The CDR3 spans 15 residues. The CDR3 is CSAEVTRTSTDTQYF. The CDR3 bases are TGCAGTGCTGAAGTGACTCGCACCTCCACAGATACGCAGTATTTT.